This T cell receptor (beta chain) was captured in a study of beta chain features in type 1 diabetes. Study context: Examination of sorted cells across all samples involved around 110 million cells.

As every portion of the isolated RNA was reverse transcribed, the sequencing read expressed TCRB transcripts. The average read count of naive, central memory and regulatory T cell samples was some 3.8 million. Libraries were prepared by immunoSEQ multiplex PCR; TCRdb keeps only in-frame clonotypes and omits some of them. Of a few hundred thousand clones in the sample, about 16% were seen once. Points on this clone: Its antigen is as yet unknown.

General study findings and limits: Sequencing from cDNA could over-represent high-TCR-expressing cells. Shortening that was moderate but significant affected the TCRB CDR3s of Type 1 diabetes patients in all four CD4+ subsets.

V shed 0 bases, J shed 5 bases, and the junction held 5 bases outside the gene matches. This CDR3 region has 16 residues. Germline V lookup: CDR1 KGHSH, CDR2 LQKENI. This receptor was taken from a woman under 30 in good health. Material: naive CD4+ T cells from blood. The V call is TRBV18, the J call TRBJ2-4; 9 bases agree with TRBD2. CDR3 sequence (DNA): TGTGCCAGCTCACCACCCCCAGCGGGAGGCCAAAACATTCAGTACTTC. Protein product: CASSPPPAGGQNIQYF.